What follows are 8 T cell receptor beta chains derived from one specimen sequenced in a study of cytomegalovirus exposure and HLA in healthy donors (dated by TCRdb to 2016 to 2017). The library was made by the immunoSEQ multiplex PCR assay. The table comes from immuneACCESS by way of TCRdb, which keeps in-frame sequences with V and J called. Part of the clones is missing from these tables; in studies checked, under half for an unresolved V gene and the rest for unknown reasons. In this sample the table shows a few hundred thousand clones, approximately 87% of which occur a single time. The ten largest clones capture approximately 0.9% of the sample. The specimen sequenced was PBMCs. The receptors derive from a woman aged 18-29 years in good health and CMV-seronegative.

The chain has TRBV29-1 and TRBJ2-1, with a weak D call TRBD2 (6 bases). Germline CDR1 SQVTM, CDR2 ANQGSEA. The CDR3 spans 15 residues. The V gene lost 4 bases and the J gene lost 3 bases, with 16 bases spanning the gap. CDR3 sequence reads: CSVAPSRDLYNEQFF. In DNA form, the CDR3 reads TGCAGCGTTGCACCCTCGCGGGACCTCTACAATGAGCAGTTCTTC.

This chain joins TRBV25-1 and TRBJ2-5; 7 nucleotides match TRBD2. With 4 bases clipped from V and 3 bases from J, the junction kept 8 bases outside the gene matches. Germline V gene lookup returns CDR1 MGHDK and CDR2 SYGVNS. The CDR3 contains 15 residues. Written as DNA, the CDR3 is TGTGCCAGCAGTGTGGGGGGGGTAGGGGAAGAGACCCAGTACTTC. Translation: CASSVGGVGEETQYF.

This chain links TRBV4-3 with TRBJ2-7; weak D call: TRBD1 (5 bases). The CDR3 runs to 14 residues. Trimming took off 4 bases at V and 5 bases at J, with 15 bases between the two ends. CDR1 and CDR2 (germline): LGHNA, YSLEER. The CDR3 DNA sequence: TGCGCCAGCAGCCCCCAGGGCTCCGGAGACGAGCAGTACTTC. It is translated as CASSPQGSGDEQYF.

In the case of this clone: A read error may produce the germline difference seen at one junction end. The chain recombines TRBV28 with TRBJ1-5; maybe TRBD1 (5 bases). CDR1 is MDHEN, CDR2 SYDVKM, per germline. The CDR3 contains 13 residues. In DNA, the CDR3 is TGTGCCAGCAGTTTTGGGGAGTGGGACTACCTGTATTTT. Protein sequence: CASSFGEWDYLYF. The variable domain in full, completed from reference TRBV28 and TRBJ1-5, reads DVKVTQSSRYLVKRTGEKVFLECVQDMDHENMFWYRQDPGLGLRLIYFSYDVKMKEKGDIPEGYSVSREKKERFSLILESASTNQTSMYLCASSFGEWDYLYFGDGTRLSIL.

The genes are TRBV4-3 and TRBJ2-7, with a tentative D call TRBD2 (5 bases). In germline, CDR1 is LGHNA, CDR2 YSLEER. The V and J ends lost 0 bases and 3 bases respectively, with 21 bases between them. The CDR3 length is 18 residues. Here the CDR3 DNA reads TGCGCCAGCAGCCAAGAAAGGGCGGGTGGGTCTCCTTACTACGAGCAGTACTTC. This sequence encodes CASSQERAGGSPYYEQYF.

This clone was seen once. The J gene is TRBJ2-3, the V gene TRBV30, with 12 positions matching TRBD2. The trim removed 8 bases at V and 3 bases at J, leaving 9 bases unmatched. This CDR3 has 15 amino acids. CDR1 and CDR2 from the germline V gene are GTSNPN and SVGIG (reference sequence). The CDR3 sequence: CARKSSGGGTDTQYF. The CDR3 DNA follows: TGTGCCCGGAAGTCTAGCGGGGGGGGAACAGATACGCAGTATTTT.

This chain uses TRBV25-1 with TRBJ2-3, with D perhaps matching TRBD1 (5 bases). The CDR3 has 13 amino acids. Germline V lookup: CDR1 MGHDK, CDR2 SYGVNS. The V and J ends lost 4 bases and 8 bases respectively, with 13 bases between them. The DNA for the CDR3 is TGTGCCAGCAGTGGACAGCCCCCGGTTACGCAGTATTTT. Translated: CASSGQPPVTQYF.

This chain joins TRBV7-8 and TRBJ2-6; D remains ambiguous. Germline assignment: CDR1 SGHVS and CDR2 FQNEAQ. Trimming shortened V by 8 bases and J by 2 bases, and 7 bases separated the two germline ends. The CDR3 length is 13 residues. The CDR3 loop reads CASFRTGANVLTF. As DNA, the CDR3 is TGTGCCAGCTTTCGTACTGGGGCCAACGTCCTGACTTTC.